The clone carrying this T cell receptor (beta chain) was picked up many times. What it binds is not known. This sample stems from a study of naive and memory T cell subsets. The study's findings and limits: A few larger clonotypes appeared in naive repertoires, especially CD8, possibly memory cells re-expressing CD45RA.

Two oligonucleotides, mixed equimolar, formed the beta constant-region primer covering TRBC1 and TRBC2. The ligated cDNA underwent four PCR rounds using SP2 and nested alpha and beta constant-region primers. Each CDR3 protein is one row after TCRdb ran MiXCR on the UMI-ligation and nested PCR reads. The sample records roughly 83,000 distinct CDR3 sequences, approximately 10% being singletons. The CDR3 has 19 amino acids. Trimming took 5 bases from V and 4 from J; bases not matched to a gene: 17. This receptor was taken from a human donor in good health. The genes are TRBV12-3 or TRBV12-4 and TRBJ2-2; TRBD1 aligns across 9 bases. The sample was naive CD4+ T cells from blood. The CDR3, as DNA: TGTGCCAGCAGTGGATGGACAGGGGCATCCTTCTTCCTCACCGGGGAGCTGTTTTTT. Encoded protein: CASSGWTGASFFLTGELFF.